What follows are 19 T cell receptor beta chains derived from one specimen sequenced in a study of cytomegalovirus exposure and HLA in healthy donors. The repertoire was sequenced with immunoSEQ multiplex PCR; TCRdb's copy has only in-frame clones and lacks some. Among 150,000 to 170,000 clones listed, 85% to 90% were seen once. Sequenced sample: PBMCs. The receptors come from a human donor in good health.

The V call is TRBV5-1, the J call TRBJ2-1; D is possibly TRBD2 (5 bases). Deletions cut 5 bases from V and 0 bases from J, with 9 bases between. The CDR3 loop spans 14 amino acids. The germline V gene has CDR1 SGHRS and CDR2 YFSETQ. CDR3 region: CASRRTSSYNEQFF. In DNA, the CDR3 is TGCGCCAGCAGACGTACTAGCTCCTACAATGAGCAGTTCTTC.

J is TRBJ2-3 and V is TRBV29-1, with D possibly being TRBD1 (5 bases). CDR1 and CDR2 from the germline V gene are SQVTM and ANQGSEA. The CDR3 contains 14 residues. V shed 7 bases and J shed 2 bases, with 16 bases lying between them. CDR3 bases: TGCAGCGGAACCAGGGTTGTTTCCACAGATACGCAGTATTTT. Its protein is CSGTRVVSTDTQYF.

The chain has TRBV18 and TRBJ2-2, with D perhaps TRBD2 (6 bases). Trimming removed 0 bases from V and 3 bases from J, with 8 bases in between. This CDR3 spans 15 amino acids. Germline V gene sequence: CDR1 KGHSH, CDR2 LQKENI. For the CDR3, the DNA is TGTGCCAGCTCACCACCGAGCGGGTACACCGGGGAGCTGTTTTTT. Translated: CASSPPSGYTGELFF.

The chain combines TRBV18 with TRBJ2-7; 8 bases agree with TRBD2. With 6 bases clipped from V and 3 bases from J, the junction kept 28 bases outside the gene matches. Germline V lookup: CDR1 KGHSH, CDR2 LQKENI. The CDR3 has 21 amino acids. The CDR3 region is CASSETWDPAGENLIDYEQYF. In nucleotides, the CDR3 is TGTGCCAGCTCCGAAACATGGGACCCAGCGGGAGAAAATCTTATCGACTACGAGCAGTACTTC. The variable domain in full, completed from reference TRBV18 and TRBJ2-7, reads NAGVMQNPRHLVRRRGQEARLRCSPMKGHSHVYWYRQLPEEGLKFMVYLQKENIIDESGMPKERFSAEFPKEGPSILRIQQVVRGDSAAYFCASSETWDPAGENLIDYEQYFGPGTRLTVT.

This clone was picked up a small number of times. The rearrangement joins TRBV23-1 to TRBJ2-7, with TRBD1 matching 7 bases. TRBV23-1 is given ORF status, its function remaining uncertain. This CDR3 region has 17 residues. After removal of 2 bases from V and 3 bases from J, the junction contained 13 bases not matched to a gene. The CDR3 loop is CASSQPPWTGKNYEQYF. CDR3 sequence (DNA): TGCGCCAGCAGTCAACCACCGTGGACAGGTAAAAACTACGAGCAGTACTTC.

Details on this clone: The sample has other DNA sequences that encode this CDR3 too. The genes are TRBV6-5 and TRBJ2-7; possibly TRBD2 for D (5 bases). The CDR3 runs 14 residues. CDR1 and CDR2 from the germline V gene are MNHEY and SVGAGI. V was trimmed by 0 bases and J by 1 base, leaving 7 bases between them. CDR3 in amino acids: CASSYSRGSYEQYF. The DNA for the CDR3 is TGTGCCAGCAGTTACTCCCGGGGATCCTACGAGCAGTACTTC.

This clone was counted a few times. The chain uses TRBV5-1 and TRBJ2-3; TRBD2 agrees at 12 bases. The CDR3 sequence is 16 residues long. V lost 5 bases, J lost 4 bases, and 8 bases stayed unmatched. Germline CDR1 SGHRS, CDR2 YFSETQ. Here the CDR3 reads CASRASGGAGADTQYF. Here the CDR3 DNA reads TGCGCCAGCAGGGCTAGCGGGGGGGCCGGAGCAGATACGCAGTATTTT.

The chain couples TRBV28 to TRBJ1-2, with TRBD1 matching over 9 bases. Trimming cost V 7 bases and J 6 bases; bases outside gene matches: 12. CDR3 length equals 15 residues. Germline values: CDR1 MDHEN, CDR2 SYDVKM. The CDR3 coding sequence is TGTGCCAGCACCCCCCTGGGACAGGGTCAGAATGGCTACACCTTC. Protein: CASTPLGQGQNGYTF.

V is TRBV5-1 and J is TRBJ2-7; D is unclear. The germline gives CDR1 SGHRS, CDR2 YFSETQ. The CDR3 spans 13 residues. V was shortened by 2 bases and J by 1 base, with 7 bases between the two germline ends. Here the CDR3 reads CASSFPGSYEQYF. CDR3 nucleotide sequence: TGCGCCAGCAGCTTCCCCGGGTCCTACGAGCAGTACTTC. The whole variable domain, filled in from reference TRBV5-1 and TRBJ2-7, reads KAGVTQTPRYLIKTRGQQVTLSCSPISGHRSVSWYQQTPGQGLQFLFEYFSETQRNKGNFPGRFSGRQFSNSRSEMNVSTLELGDSALYLCASSFPGSYEQYFGPGTRLTVT.

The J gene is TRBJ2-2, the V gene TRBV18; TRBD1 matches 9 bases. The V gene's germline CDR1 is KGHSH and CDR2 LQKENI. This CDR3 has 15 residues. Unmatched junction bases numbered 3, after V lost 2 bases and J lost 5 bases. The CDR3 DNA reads TGTGCCAGCTCACCAAAGGACAGGGGAACCGGGGAGCTGTTTTTT. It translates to CASSPKDRGTGELFF.

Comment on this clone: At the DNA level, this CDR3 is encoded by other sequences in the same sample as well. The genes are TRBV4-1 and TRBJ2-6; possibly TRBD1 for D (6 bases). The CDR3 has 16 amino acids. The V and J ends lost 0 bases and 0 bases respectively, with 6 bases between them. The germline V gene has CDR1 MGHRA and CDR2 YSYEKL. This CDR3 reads CASSQDRGSGANVLTF. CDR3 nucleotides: TGCGCCAGCAGCCAAGACAGGGGCTCTGGGGCCAACGTCCTGACTTTC.

The CDR3 protein is CASSYPGRPQAFF. In DNA, the CDR3 is TGTGCCAGCAGTTACCCCGGGAGACCCCAAGCTTTCTTT. This chain links TRBV28 with TRBJ1-1; D remains unclear. Trimming shortened V by 4 bases and J by 9 bases, and 15 bases separated the two germline ends. This CDR3 spans 13 amino acids. Germline CDR1 is MDHEN and CDR2 is SYDVKM.

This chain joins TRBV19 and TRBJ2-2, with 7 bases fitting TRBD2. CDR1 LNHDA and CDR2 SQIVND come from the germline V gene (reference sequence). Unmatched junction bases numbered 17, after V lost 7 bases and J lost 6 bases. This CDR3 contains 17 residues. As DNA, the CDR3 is TGTGCCAGTATGGGGAGCGGGAAAGCGACGGAAGCCGGGGAGCTGTTTTTT. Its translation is CASMGSGKATEAGELFF. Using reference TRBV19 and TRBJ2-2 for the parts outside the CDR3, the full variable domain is DGGITQSPKYLFRKEGQNVTLSCEQNLNHDAMYWYRQDPGQGLRLIYYSQIVNDFQKGDIAEGYSVSREKKESFPLTVTSAQKNPTAFYLCASMGSGKATEAGELFFGEGSRLTVL.

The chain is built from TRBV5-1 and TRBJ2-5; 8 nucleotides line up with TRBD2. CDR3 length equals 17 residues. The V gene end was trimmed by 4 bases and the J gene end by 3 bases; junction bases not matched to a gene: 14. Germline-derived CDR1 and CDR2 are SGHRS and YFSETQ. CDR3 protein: CASSADPGGVVEETQYF. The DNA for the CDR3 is TGCGCCAGCAGCGCTGACCCGGGGGGGGTGGTAGAAGAGACCCAGTACTTC.

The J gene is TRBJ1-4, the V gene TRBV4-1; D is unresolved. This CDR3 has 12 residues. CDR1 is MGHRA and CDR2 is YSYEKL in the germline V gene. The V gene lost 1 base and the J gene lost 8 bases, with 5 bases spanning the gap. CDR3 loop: CASSQVLEKLFF. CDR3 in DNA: TGCGCCAGCAGCCAAGTACTAGAAAAACTGTTTTTT.

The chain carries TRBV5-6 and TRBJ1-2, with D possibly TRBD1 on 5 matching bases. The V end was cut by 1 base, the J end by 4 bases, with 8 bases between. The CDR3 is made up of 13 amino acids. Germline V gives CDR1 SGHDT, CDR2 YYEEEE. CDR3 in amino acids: CASSLRGSYGYTF. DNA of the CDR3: TGTGCCAGCAGCTTGAGGGGAAGCTATGGCTACACCTTC.

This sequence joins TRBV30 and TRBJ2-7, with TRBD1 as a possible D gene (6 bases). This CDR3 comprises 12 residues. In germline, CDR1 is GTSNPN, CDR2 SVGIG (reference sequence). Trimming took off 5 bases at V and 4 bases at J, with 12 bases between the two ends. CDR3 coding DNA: TGTGCCTGGCAGGGACAAACTTACGAGCAGTACTTC. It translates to CAWQGQTYEQYF.

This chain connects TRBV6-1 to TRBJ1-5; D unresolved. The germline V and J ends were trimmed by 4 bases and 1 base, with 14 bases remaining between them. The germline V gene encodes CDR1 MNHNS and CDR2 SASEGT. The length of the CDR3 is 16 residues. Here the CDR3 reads CASSALVLGSNQPQHF. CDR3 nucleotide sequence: TGTGCCAGCAGTGCATTGGTACTCGGGAGCAATCAGCCCCAGCATTTT.

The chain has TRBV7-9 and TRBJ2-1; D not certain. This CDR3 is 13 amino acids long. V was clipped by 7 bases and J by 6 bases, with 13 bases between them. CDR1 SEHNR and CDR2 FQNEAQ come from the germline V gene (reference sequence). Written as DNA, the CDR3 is TGTGCCAGCAAAGGTCCCAGGCCCAATGAGCAGTTCTTC. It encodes CASKGPRPNEQFF.